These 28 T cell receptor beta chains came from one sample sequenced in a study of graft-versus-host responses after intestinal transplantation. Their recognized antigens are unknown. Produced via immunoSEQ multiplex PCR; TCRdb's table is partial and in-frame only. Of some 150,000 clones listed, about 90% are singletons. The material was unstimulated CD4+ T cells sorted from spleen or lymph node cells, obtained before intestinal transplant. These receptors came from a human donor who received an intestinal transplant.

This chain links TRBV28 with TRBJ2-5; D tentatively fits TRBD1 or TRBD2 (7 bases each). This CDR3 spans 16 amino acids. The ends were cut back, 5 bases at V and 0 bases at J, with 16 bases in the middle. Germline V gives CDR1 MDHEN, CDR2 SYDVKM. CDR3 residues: CASSPDQGGDQETQYF. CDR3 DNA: TGTGCCAGCAGTCCTGACCAGGGGGGGGACCAAGAGACCCAGTACTTC.

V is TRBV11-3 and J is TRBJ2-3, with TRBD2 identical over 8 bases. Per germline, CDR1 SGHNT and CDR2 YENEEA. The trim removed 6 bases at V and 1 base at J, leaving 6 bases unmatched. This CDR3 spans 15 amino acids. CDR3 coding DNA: TGTGCCAGCAGTTTCGGACTAGCCCGCACAGATACGCAGTATTTT. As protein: CASSFGLARTDTQYF.

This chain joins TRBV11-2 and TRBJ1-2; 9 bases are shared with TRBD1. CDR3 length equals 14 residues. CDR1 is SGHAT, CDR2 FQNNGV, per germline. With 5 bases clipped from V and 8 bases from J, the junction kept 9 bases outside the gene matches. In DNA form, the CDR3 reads TGTGCCAGCAGCCCCGGGACAGGGAGAAGGGGCTACACCTTC. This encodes CASSPGTGRRGYTF.

The CDR3 DNA follows: TGTGCCAGCAGCGACGCTACAGGGGTGGGAGAAAAACTGTTTTTT. This translates into CASSDATGVGEKLFF. The J gene is TRBJ1-4, the V gene TRBV6-5; TRBD1 aligns across 7 bases. Germline V gene lookup returns CDR1 MNHEY and CDR2 SVGAGI. Trimming cost V 6 bases and J 8 bases; bases outside gene matches: 12. This CDR3 region has 15 residues.

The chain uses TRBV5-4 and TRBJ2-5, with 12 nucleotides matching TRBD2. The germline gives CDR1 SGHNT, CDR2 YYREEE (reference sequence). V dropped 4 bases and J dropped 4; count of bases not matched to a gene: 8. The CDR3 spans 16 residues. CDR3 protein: CASSATSGRLGETQYF. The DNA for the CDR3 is TGTGCCAGCAGCGCGACTAGCGGGAGATTGGGAGAGACCCAGTACTTC.

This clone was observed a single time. The CDR3 reads CAWSGSQGGNQPQHF. Here the CDR3 DNA reads TGTGCCTGGAGTGGTTCACAGGGAGGCAATCAGCCCCAGCATTTT. The rearrangement uses TRBV30 and TRBJ1-5, with D possibly TRBD1 on 6 matching bases. CDR1 is GTSNPN, CDR2 SVGIG, per germline (reference sequence). V gave up 1 base and J gave up 2 bases, with 12 bases separating them. The CDR3 totals 15 residues.

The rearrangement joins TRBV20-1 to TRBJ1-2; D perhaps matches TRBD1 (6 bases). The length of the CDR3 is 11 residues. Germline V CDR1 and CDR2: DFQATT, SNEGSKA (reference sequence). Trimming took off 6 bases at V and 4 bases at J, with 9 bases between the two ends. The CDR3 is CSAEGVYGYTF. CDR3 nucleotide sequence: TGCAGTGCGGAGGGGGTCTATGGCTACACCTTC.

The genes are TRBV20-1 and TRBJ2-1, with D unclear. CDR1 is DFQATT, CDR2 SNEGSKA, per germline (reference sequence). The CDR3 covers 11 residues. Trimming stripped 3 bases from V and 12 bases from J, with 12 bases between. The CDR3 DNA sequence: TGCAGTGCTAGGGGCCCGGATCGGCAGTTCTTC. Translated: CSARGPDRQFF.

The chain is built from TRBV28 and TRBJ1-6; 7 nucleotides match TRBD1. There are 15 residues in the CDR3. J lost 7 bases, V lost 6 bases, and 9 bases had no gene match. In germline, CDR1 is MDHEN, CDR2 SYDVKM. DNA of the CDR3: TGTGCCAGCAGCCCTCGGACAGGCGGGAATTCACCCCTCCACTTT. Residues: CASSPRTGGNSPLHF.

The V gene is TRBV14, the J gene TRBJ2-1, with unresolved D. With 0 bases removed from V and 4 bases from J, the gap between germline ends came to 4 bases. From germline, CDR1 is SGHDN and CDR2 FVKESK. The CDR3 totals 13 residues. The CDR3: CASSQDDYNEQFF. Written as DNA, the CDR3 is TGTGCCAGCAGCCAAGATGATTACAATGAGCAGTTCTTC.

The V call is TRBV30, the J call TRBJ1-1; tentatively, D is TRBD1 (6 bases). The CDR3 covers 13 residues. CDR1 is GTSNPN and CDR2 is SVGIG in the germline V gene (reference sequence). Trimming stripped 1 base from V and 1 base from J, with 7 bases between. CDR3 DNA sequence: TGTGCCTGGAGTGCACAGGGGAACACTGAAGCTTTCTTT. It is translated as CAWSAQGNTEAFF.

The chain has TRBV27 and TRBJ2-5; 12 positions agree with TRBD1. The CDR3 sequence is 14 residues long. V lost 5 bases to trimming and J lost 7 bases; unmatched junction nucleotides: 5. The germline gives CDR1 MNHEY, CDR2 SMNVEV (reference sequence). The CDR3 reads CASSLGTGGGTQYF. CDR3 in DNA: TGTGCCAGCAGTCTCGGGACAGGGGGCGGGACCCAGTACTTC.

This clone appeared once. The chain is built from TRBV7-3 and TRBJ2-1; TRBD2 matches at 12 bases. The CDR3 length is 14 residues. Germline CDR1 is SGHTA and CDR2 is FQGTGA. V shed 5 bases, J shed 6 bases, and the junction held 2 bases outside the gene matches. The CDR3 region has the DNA TGTGCCAGCAGCATGGGACTAGCGGGCAATGAGCAGTTCTTC. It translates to CASSMGLAGNEQFF.

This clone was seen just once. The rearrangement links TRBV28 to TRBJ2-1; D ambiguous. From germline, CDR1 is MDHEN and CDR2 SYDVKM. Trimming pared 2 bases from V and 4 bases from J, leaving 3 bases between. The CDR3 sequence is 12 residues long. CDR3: CASSLVYNEQFF. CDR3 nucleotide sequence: TGTGCCAGCAGTTTAGTTTACAATGAGCAGTTCTTC.

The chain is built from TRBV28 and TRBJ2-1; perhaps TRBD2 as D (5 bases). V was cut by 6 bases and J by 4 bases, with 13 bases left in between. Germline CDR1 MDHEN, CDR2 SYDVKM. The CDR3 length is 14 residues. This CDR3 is CASSPPQRYNEQFF. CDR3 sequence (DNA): TGTGCCAGCAGCCCGCCCCAGCGGTACAATGAGCAGTTCTTC.

DNA of the CDR3: TGCGCCAGCAGCGAACAGACCACTGAAGCTTTCTTT. Encoded protein: CASSEQTTEAFF. The rearrangement uses TRBV5-1 and TRBJ1-1, with D hard to call. V gave up 4 bases and J gave up 4 bases, with 8 bases separating them. The CDR3 extends over 12 amino acids. Germline loops: CDR1 SGHRS, CDR2 YFSETQ.

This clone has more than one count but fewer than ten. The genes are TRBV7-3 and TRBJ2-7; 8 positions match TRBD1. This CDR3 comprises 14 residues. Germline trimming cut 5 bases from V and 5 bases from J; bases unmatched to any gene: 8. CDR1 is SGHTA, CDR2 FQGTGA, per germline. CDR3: CASSLQGGYDEQYF. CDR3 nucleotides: TGTGCCAGCAGCCTACAGGGGGGATACGACGAGCAGTACTTC.

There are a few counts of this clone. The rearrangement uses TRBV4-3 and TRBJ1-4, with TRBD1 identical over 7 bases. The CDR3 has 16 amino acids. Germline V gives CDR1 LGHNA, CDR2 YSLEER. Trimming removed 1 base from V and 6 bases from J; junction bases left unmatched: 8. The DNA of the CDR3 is TGCGCCAGCAGCCAAGCACGGACAGGAGGGCATGAAAAACTGTTTTTT. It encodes CASSQARTGGHEKLFF.

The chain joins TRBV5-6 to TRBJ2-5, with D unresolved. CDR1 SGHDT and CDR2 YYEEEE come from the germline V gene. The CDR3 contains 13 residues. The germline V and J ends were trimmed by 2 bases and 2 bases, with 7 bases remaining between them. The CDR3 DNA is TGTGCCAGCAGCTTTCGTCCTCAAGAGACCCAGTACTTC. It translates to CASSFRPQETQYF. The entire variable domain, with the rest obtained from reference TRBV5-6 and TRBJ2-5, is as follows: DAGVTQSPTHLIKTRGQQVTLRCSPKSGHDTVSWYQQALGQGPQFIFQYYEEEERQRGNFPDRFSGHQFPNYSSELNVNALLLGDSALYLCASSFRPQETQYFGPGTRLLVL.

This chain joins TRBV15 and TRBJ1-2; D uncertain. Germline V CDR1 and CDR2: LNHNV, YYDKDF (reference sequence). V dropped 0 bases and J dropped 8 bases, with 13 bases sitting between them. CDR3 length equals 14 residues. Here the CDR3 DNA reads TGTGCCACCAGCAGAGATTTGGCAGCTGAAGGCTACACCTTC. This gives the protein CATSRDLAAEGYTF.

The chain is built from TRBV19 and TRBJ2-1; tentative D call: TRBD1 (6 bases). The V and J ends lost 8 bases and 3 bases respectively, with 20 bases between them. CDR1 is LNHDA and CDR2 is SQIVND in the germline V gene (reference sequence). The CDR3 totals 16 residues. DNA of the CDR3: TGTGCCAGTGCCCCCAAACAGGGTGGATTCTACAATGAGCAGTTCTTC. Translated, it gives CASAPKQGGFYNEQFF.

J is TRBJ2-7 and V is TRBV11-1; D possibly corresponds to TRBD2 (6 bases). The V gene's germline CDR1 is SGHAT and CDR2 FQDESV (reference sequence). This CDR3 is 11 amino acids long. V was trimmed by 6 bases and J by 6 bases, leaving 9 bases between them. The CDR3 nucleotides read TGTGCCAGCAGTTTTAGCGGCGAGCAGTACTTC. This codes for CASSFSGEQYF.

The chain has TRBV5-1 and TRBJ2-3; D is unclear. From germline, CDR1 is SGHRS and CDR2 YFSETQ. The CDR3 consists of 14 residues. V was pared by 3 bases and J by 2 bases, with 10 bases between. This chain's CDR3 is CASSSLAPTDTQYF. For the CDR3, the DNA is TGCGCCAGCAGCTCCCTCGCGCCCACAGATACGCAGTATTTT.

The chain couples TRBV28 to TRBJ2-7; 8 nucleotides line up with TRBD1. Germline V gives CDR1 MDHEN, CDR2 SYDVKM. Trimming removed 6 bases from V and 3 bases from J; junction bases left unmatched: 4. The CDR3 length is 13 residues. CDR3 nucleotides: TGTGCCAGCAGAATACAGGGGGGCTACGAGCAGTACTTC. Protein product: CASRIQGGYEQYF.

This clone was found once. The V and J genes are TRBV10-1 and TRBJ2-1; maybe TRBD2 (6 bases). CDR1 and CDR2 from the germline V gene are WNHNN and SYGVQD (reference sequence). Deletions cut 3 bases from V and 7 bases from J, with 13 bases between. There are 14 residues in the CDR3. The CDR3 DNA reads TGCGCCAGCAGTGACGGGGGAGTTAATAATGAGCAGTTCTTC. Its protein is CASSDGGVNNEQFF.

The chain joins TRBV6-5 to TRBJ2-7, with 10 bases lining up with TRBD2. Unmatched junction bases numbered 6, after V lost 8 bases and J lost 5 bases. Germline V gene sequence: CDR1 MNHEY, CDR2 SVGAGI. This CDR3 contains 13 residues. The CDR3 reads CASSGTSANEQYF. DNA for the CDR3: TGTGCCAGCTCGGGGACTAGCGCTAACGAGCAGTACTTC.

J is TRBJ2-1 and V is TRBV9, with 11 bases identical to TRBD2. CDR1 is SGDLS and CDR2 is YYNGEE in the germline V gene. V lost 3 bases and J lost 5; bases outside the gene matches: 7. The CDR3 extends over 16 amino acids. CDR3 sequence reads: CASSAYSGRVDNEQFF. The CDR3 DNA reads TGTGCCAGCAGCGCTTATAGCGGGAGGGTCGACAATGAGCAGTTCTTC.

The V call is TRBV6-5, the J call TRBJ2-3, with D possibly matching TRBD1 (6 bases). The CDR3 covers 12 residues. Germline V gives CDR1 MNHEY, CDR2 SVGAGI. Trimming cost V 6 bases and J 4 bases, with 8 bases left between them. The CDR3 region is CASRQGADTQYF. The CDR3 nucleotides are TGTGCCAGCAGACAGGGTGCAGATACGCAGTATTTT.